The sequence of this TCR beta chain was determined in a study of PD-1 blockade in classical Hodgkin lymphoma (TCRdb year 2020). General notes on the study: Nivolumab dosing was 3 mg/kg intravenously every 2 weeks, continuing until either disease progression or unacceptable toxicity. A peripheral blood immune signature of response to PD-1 blockade in classical Hodgkin lymphoma was defined using TCR beta sequencing and CyTOF. Points the paper makes about the study in general: Baseline TCR diversity was reported to be lower in newly diagnosed patients than in healthy donors and to be lower still in relapsed/refractory patients. The study was limited to a single clinical trial cohort, and causes of repertoire differences, possibly disease activity or prior therapy, remained undefined. CD4+ but not CD8+ TCR diversity rose significantly by C4D1 (p=0.0027 vs p=0.16), most apparent in complete responders (p=0.02). Trial patients with a complete response had baseline diversity similar to that of newly diagnosed patients, while partial responders and progressors had significantly lower diversity. Lower diversity was seen in patients whose nivolumab began less than 1 year after ASCT, and these patients were left out of later analyses so that immune reconstitution would not confound the results.

The time point label for this specimen denotes: cycle 1 day 1 (C1D1), immediately before nivolumab initiation. Every trial patient had relapsed after autologous stem cell transplantation, and cohorts A, B and C differed in prior brentuximab vedotin exposure. A total of roughly 57 patients with relapsed/refractory classical Hodgkin lymphoma made up the trial cohort, and each patient's best overall response was complete response, partial response or progressive disease. Single-agent nivolumab was administered to trial patients in the multi-cohort phase II CheckMate 205 trial. An independent review committee assessed best overall response using the 2007 International Working Group response criteria. PBMCs from the trial were collected at three points: immediately before nivolumab initiation (C1D1), and during therapy at cycle 2 day 1 and cycle 4 day 1. Peripheral blood was collected in 8 mL Vacutainer Cell Preparation Tubes, from which PBMCs were isolated by centrifugation and then cryopreserved.

The Qiagen DNeasy kit was used to extract genomic DNA from unsorted PBMCs and from the negatively selected CD4+ and CD8+ fractions. TCR beta CDR3 regions were subjected to amplification by immunoSEQ multiplex PCR with primers that anneal to V and J segments. A synthetic immune receptor repertoire was used to minimize amplification bias, and remaining bias was computationally removed after sequencing. As for how the authors treated the data: Custom Python scripts were used to quantify repertoire diversity as the Shannon entropy index. Unsorted, CD4+ and CD8+ repertoires were examined separately, except in combined analyses, for which CD4+ and CD8+ sequences were merged in silico. A clone counted as expanded when the clone's frequency after treatment rose at least 2-fold relative to C1D1, and clones undetected at baseline were given a pseudocount of 0.5. Clones with 0 or 1 copy at C1D1 were defined as singleton clones, while clones with 2 or more copies were defined as non-singleton clones. Clones expanded in unsorted samples were labelled as CD4+, CD8+ or unknown by matching protein sequences in sorted samples from the same patient. Wilcoxon tests on paired samples were used to test changes in diversity from C1D1 to C4D1. The table comes from immuneACCESS by way of TCRdb, which keeps in-frame sequences with V and J called. Part of the clones is missing from these tables; in studies checked, under half for an unresolved V gene and the rest for unknown reasons. V, J and clone size reflect that table, while D and trimming were determined from the DNA. Within this sample are 25,000 to 30,000 clones, with 85% to 90% of them counted one time only. The ten largest clones take up roughly 2.6% of the sample.

As regards this clone: Its recognized antigen is unknown. One base away there is no much larger clone; base qualities are not given.

The sample here was peripheral blood mononuclear cells (PBMCs), taken at baseline. The receptor was derived from a human donor with classical Hodgkin lymphoma.

The DNA reads TGTGCCAGCAGCGTGCTTGACATGGGAGCTTTCTTT. Its translation reads: CASSVLDMGAFF. The chain is assembled from TRBV7-9 and TRBJ1-1; no confident D gene assignment can be made. The germline V gene encodes CDR1 SEHNR and CDR2 FQNEAQ (reference sequence). The CDR3 numbers 12 residues from cysteine through phenylalanine. Kept here is only the CDR3 DNA, which spans 36 bases and is read in frame from base 1. V is shortened by 5 bases, J by 10 bases, and the region joining them spans 14 bases.